This T cell receptor (beta chain) is from a study of breast tumors, draining lymph nodes, adjacent tissues. This clonotype was seen at least ten times. The antigen is undetermined. TCRdb itself ran the multiplex PCR reads through MiXCR, one entry per CDR3 protein. This sample has about 89,000 distinct CDR3 sequences, with roughly 28% found just once. Germline loops: CDR1 SNHLY, CDR2 FYNNEI. This CDR3 contains 14 residues. V was trimmed by 6 bases and J by 6 bases, leaving 15 bases between them. Breast cancer patients provided tissue from their axillary draining lymph nodes. Broader study findings: Tumor TCR diversity was below lymph nodes but above nontumor tissue.

This TCR was sampled from a female donor with breast cancer. Some clones in this sample may be carry-over from other donors' samples. Sequenced material: axillary lymph node tissue. This chain joins TRBV2 and TRBJ1-5, with D possibly matching TRBD1 (6 bases). CDR3 bases: TGTGCCAGCAGCGCAACAGGGTGGGGTCAGCCCCAGCATTTT. This sequence encodes CASSATGWGQPQHF. The full variable domain, its missing parts supplied by reference TRBV2 and TRBJ1-5, is EPEVTQTPSHQVTQMGQEVILRCVPISNHLYFYWYRQILGQKVEFLVSFYNNEISEKSEIFDDQFSVERPDGSNFTLKIRSTKLEDSAMYFCASSATGWGQPQHFGDGTRLSIL.